This T cell receptor beta chain was identified during a study of T cell responses to AZD1222 COVID-19 vaccine. Sequencing was performed with immunoSEQ multiplex PCR; in TCRdb, only in-frame clones are kept and a portion is missing. The table includes about 120,000 clones, 70% to 90% detected once. Study outcomes and limitations: Most donors were white British, females outnumbered males, and clonal diversity was possibly underestimated. Mapped onto spike, vaccine-associated CD4 TCRs spanned it and were dominant at 160-218 and 743-854.

Of note for this clone: The antigen is not known.

CDR3 length equals 13 residues. CDR1 LGHDT and CDR2 YNNKEL come from the germline V gene (reference sequence). The ends were cut back, 0 bases at V and 8 bases at J, with 10 bases in the middle. The chain links TRBV3-1 (or the pseudogene TRBV3-2) to TRBJ1-1; D gene unclear. This TCR was recovered from an adult in good health. The input for sequencing was peripheral blood, taken on day 0 of AZD1222 vaccination. The CDR3 sequence: CASSQEYQREAFF. The CDR3 DNA reads as TGTGCCAGCAGCCAAGAATATCAGAGAGAAGCTTTCTTT.